Sequencing of this T cell receptor (beta chain) was carried out in a study of identical twins. General observations from the study: Insertions were fewer in abundant cord blood beta clonotypes, whereas memory repertoires showed none of this pattern.

This clonotype was detected only a few times. The antigen is unknown. Trimming left V 7 bases short and J 5 bases short, with 17 bases between. CDR3 size: 14 residues. Healthy Caucasians, and only they, were the donors. TCRdb re-analysed the 5' RACE reads in MiXCR, keeping a single row per CDR3 protein. The sample holds approximately 490,000 distinct CDR3 sequences, more than 20% seen once. Another study also made use of these data, one on yellow fever vaccine responses in identical twins.

Sequencing was carried out using CD4+ T cells sorted from blood. The rearrangement uses TRBV12-3 or TRBV12-4 and TRBJ2-5, with D tentatively TRBD1 (6 bases). This clonotype originated in a woman aged 18-29 years in good health. The CDR3 DNA is TGTGCCAGCACCCAACAGGGCCACCGGGAGACCCAGTACTTC. This translates into CASTQQGHRETQYF.